The text below deals with one TCR beta chain. The sample belongs to a study of blood T cell repertoires in COVID-19. Background on the study: Donors in the United States, Italy and Spain gave samples during acute or convalescent COVID-19. T cells, B-cell-depleted T cells, or PBMCs provided the cDNA or gDNA that served as material.

Researchers sorted participants into cohorts using their self-reported clinical history. The table came from immunoSEQ multiplex PCR; TCRdb's copy has only in-frame clones and leaves some out. The sample yields 250,000 to 300,000 clones, around 90% seen once. V was pared by 0 bases and J by 6 bases, with 11 bases between. The germline gives CDR1 SGHTA, CDR2 FQGNSA. The CDR3 extends over 15 amino acids. This receptor was obtained from a woman in her 40s with acute COVID-19. The chain links TRBV7-2 to TRBJ1-4; TRBD1 is a possible D gene (5 bases). The material sequenced was PBMCs or T cells enriched from blood (not recorded which). CDR3 sequence (DNA): TGTGCCAGCAGCTTAGCGGGCAGGGAGGATGAAAAACTGTTTTTT. This sequence encodes CASSLAGREDEKLFF.